These 29 T cell receptor beta chains share one sample of origin, sequenced in a study of blood T cell repertoires in COVID-19. Here immunoSEQ multiplex PCR was the method, and the copy in TCRdb shows in-frame clones only, minus some. The profile shows around 45,000 clones, roughly nine tenths of them singletons. Sequences were obtained from peripheral blood. These receptors originate from a human donor in a cohort sampled during active COVID-19.

The J gene is TRBJ1-4, the V gene TRBV9; TRBD1 is a possible D gene (5 bases). The CDR3 consists of 15 residues. V was cut by 4 bases and J by 2 bases, with 12 bases left in between. Germline CDR1 and CDR2: SGDLS and YYNGEE. The CDR3 DNA sequence: TGTGCCAGCAGCCCCATGGGGCTCACTAATGAAAAACTGTTTTTT. This translates into CASSPMGLTNEKLFF.

The rearrangement joins TRBV5-1 to TRBJ2-7; maybe TRBD1 (6 bases). This CDR3 comprises 14 residues. Germline V gene lookup returns CDR1 SGHRS and CDR2 YFSETQ. The V gene lost 1 base and the J gene lost 5 bases, with 13 bases spanning the gap. The CDR3 loop is CASSLSRGINEQYF. In nucleotides, the CDR3 is TGCGCCAGCAGCTTGAGCAGGGGCATCAACGAGCAGTACTTC.

This rearrangement joins TRBV5-6 to TRBJ2-5; 10 nucleotides align to TRBD2. Germline V lookup: CDR1 SGHDT, CDR2 YYEEEE. V lost 1 base and J lost 7; bases outside the gene matches: 7. This CDR3 is built from 15 residues. The CDR3 here is CASSLTSGERGTQYF. The CDR3, as DNA: TGTGCCAGCAGCTTGACTAGCGGGGAACGGGGGACCCAGTACTTC.

The chain combines TRBV7-6 with TRBJ1-1; D unresolved. The CDR3 has 15 amino acids. V lost 0 bases to trimming and J lost 0 bases, with 8 bases between them. Germline V lookup: CDR1 SGHVS, CDR2 FNYEAQ. The DNA for the CDR3 is TGTGCCAGCAGCTTAGCTGGCGGTTTGAACACTGAAGCTTTCTTT. Protein product: CASSLAGGLNTEAFF. The full variable domain, rest sourced from reference TRBV7-6 and TRBJ1-1, is GAGVSQSPRYKVTKRGQDVALRCDPISGHVSLYWYRQALGQGPEFLTYFNYEAQQDKSGLPNDRFSAERPEGSISTLTIQRTEQRDSAMYRCASSLAGGLNTEAFFGQGTRLTVV.

The DNA of the CDR3 is TGTGCCAGTAGTATACAGGATACCGGGGAGCTGTTTTTT. Translated, it gives CASSIQDTGELFF. The chain employs TRBV19 and TRBJ2-2; D gene unclear. CDR1 LNHDA and CDR2 SQIVND come from the germline V gene (reference sequence). The V gene lost 2 bases and the J gene lost 5 bases, with 6 bases spanning the gap. The CDR3 is 13 amino acids. Using reference TRBV19 and TRBJ2-2 for the parts outside the CDR3, the full variable domain is DGGITQSPKYLFRKEGQNVTLSCEQNLNHDAMYWYRQDPGQGLRLIYYSQIVNDFQKGDIAEGYSVSREKKESFPLTVTSAQKNPTAFYLCASSIQDTGELFFGEGSRLTVL.

The chain has TRBV27 and TRBJ2-7; no clear D gene. The germline gives CDR1 MNHEY, CDR2 SMNVEV (reference sequence). This CDR3 comprises 14 residues. Trimming took off 5 bases at V and 0 bases at J, with 11 bases between the two ends. The CDR3: CASSDAYSSYEQYF. The CDR3, as DNA: TGTGCCAGCAGTGATGCCTACTCCTCCTACGAGCAGTACTTC.

The rearrangement uses TRBV13 and TRBJ2-7, with D perhaps matching TRBD2 (6 bases). Germline V lookup: CDR1 PRHDT, CDR2 FYEKMQ (reference sequence). Trimming took 5 bases from V and 5 from J, leaving 16 bases between them. The CDR3 sequence is 14 residues long. CDR3 DNA: TGTGCCAGCAGCCCCTCGGGAGTCAGACACGAGCAGTACTTC. Protein product: CASSPSGVRHEQYF.

The V gene is TRBV11-2, the J gene TRBJ2-1; no reliable D call. CDR1 is SGHAT, CDR2 FQNNGV, per germline. This CDR3 has 18 residues. V was trimmed by 5 bases and J by 7 bases, leaving 27 bases between them. The CDR3 nucleotides read TGTGCCAGCAGCCCCGCCAGCCGAGGCGGCACGTTTAGGAATGAGCAGTTCTTC. Amino acids: CASSPASRGGTFRNEQFF. Based on the CDR3 plus reference TRBV11-2 and TRBJ2-1, the full variable domain is EAGVAQSPRYKIIEKRQSVAFWCNPISGHATLYWYQQILGQGPKLLIQFQNNGVVDDSQLPKDRFSAERLKGVDSTLKIQPAKLEDSAVYLCASSPASRGGTFRNEQFFGPGTRLTVL.

V usage is TRBV7-9 and J usage is TRBJ2-6; TRBD2 matches at 7 bases. Germline CDR1 is SEHNR and CDR2 is FQNEAQ (reference sequence). Germline trimming cut 6 bases from V and 0 bases from J; bases unmatched to any gene: 5. The CDR3 is 16 residues long. In DNA form, the CDR3 reads TGTGCCAGCAGTCGGCGGGGGAGCTCTGGGGCCAACGTCCTGACTTTC. Encoded protein: CASSRRGSSGANVLTF.

The chain has TRBV5-1 and TRBJ2-7; TRBD2 aligns across 13 bases. The germline CDR1 and CDR2 sequences are SGHRS and YFSETQ. The CDR3 runs 14 residues. J was trimmed by 6 bases and V by 4 bases; bases with no gene match: 4. CDR3 residues: CASSPGLAGTEQYF. The CDR3 region has the DNA TGCGCCAGCAGCCCGGGACTAGCGGGGACCGAGCAGTACTTC. Full variable domain (rest looked up from reference TRBV5-1 and TRBJ2-7): KAGVTQTPRYLIKTRGQQVTLSCSPISGHRSVSWYQQTPGQGLQFLFEYFSETQRNKGNFPGRFSGRQFSNSRSEMNVSTLELGDSALYLCASSPGLAGTEQYFGPGTRLTVT.

This clone appeared once. The genes are TRBV11-3 and TRBJ2-5; 12 bases are shared with TRBD2. CDR3 length equals 16 residues. From germline, CDR1 is SGHNT and CDR2 YENEEA. The ends lost 5 bases at V and 5 bases at J; junction bases unmatched: 9. The chain's CDR3 is CASSLGLAGPRETQYF. CDR3 nucleotides: TGTGCCAGCAGCCTGGGACTAGCGGGCCCCCGGGAGACCCAGTACTTC.

This clone was counted once. The chain recombines TRBV3-1 (or the pseudogene TRBV3-2) with TRBJ1-4; TRBD1 matches at 9 bases. The V gene's germline CDR1 is LGHDT and CDR2 YNNKEL (reference sequence). The CDR3 runs 16 residues. Trimming at V came to 3 bases and at J to 8 bases, leaving 10 bases not matched to a gene. CDR3 in DNA: TGTGCCAGCAGCCACGCTGACAGGGGGATAAGGGAAAAACTGTTTTTT. Translation: CASSHADRGIREKLFF.

This chain connects TRBV19 to TRBJ2-1; the match to TRBD2 covers 7 bases. Losses at the gene ends were 6 bases for V and 2 bases for J; bases not matched to a gene: 7. There are 15 residues in the CDR3. Germline V gene data show CDR1 as LNHDA and CDR2 as SQIVND (reference sequence). The CDR3 DNA is TGTGCCAGTAGCTCGCTAGCGGCCCCCTACAATGAGCAGTTCTTC. The encoded protein is CASSSLAAPYNEQFF.

CDR3 in amino acids: CASSLVLNEQFF. CDR3 sequence (DNA): TGTGCCAGCAGCTTAGTTCTGAATGAGCAGTTCTTC. The gene calls are TRBV7-2 and TRBJ2-1; D not resolved. Germline V gives CDR1 SGHTA, CDR2 FQGNSA. V was shortened by 1 base and J by 7 bases, with 5 bases between the two germline ends. This CDR3 region has 12 residues.

Only a few counts were recorded for this clone. The rearrangement uses TRBV27 and TRBJ1-6; D may be TRBD1 (5 bases). This CDR3 region has 15 residues. V was pared by 7 bases and J by 8 bases, with 18 bases between. Looked up from germline, CDR1 is MNHEY and CDR2 is SMNVEV (reference sequence). The CDR3 spells CASKSQAGQYSPLHF. CDR3 nucleotide sequence: TGTGCCAGCAAGTCCCAAGCAGGGCAATATTCACCCCTCCACTTT.

The chain links TRBV19 to TRBJ1-1; D perhaps matches TRBD1 (5 bases). V dropped 4 bases and J dropped 12 bases, with 15 bases sitting between them. CDR3 length equals 12 residues. CDR1 is LNHDA, CDR2 SQIVND, per germline (reference sequence). CDR3 residues: CASSTPGGRTFF. The CDR3 nucleotides read TGTGCCAGTAGTACCCCGGGGGGGAGGACTTTCTTT. Drawing the rest from reference TRBV19 and TRBJ1-1, the complete variable domain is DGGITQSPKYLFRKEGQNVTLSCEQNLNHDAMYWYRQDPGQGLRLIYYSQIVNDFQKGDIAEGYSVSREKKESFPLTVTSAQKNPTAFYLCASSTPGGRTFFGQGTRLTVV.

The chain joins TRBV3-1 (or the pseudogene TRBV3-2) to TRBJ2-1, with 7 bases matching TRBD1. The germline gives CDR1 LGHDT, CDR2 YNNKEL (reference sequence). The CDR3 length is 15 residues. Trimming removed 4 bases from V and 4 bases from J; junction bases left unmatched: 7. The CDR3 loop reads CASSLDRATYNEQFF. CDR3 DNA: TGTGCCAGCAGCCTAGACAGGGCCACTTACAATGAGCAGTTCTTC.

The chain links TRBV11-3 to TRBJ2-3; D is ambiguous. The CDR3 totals 12 residues. The V gene lost 3 bases and the J gene lost 3 bases, with 4 bases spanning the gap. Germline V gene sequence: CDR1 SGHNT, CDR2 YENEEA. The CDR3 DNA follows: TGTGCCAGCAGCTTCCATACAGATACGCAGTATTTT. It translates to CASSFHTDTQYF.

This clone was counted once. The chain combines TRBV12-3 or TRBV12-4 with TRBJ1-1; 7 bases match TRBD1. This CDR3 spans 13 amino acids. The J segment lost 1 base and the V segment lost 6 bases, leaving 2 bases of the junction unmatched. CDR3 nucleotide sequence: TGTGCCAGCAGATGGGACAGGAACACTGAAGCTTTCTTT. It is translated as CASRWDRNTEAFF.

The genes are TRBV7-2 and TRBJ1-5; possibly TRBD1 for D (6 bases). The germline V gene encodes CDR1 SGHTA and CDR2 FQGNSA. The CDR3 covers 15 residues. Trimming shortened V by 6 bases and J by 2 bases, and 14 bases separated the two germline ends. The CDR3 DNA reads TGTGCCAGCAGTAAAGGGGGGGACGGCAATCAGCCCCAGCATTTT. This translates into CASSKGGDGNQPQHF.

J is TRBJ1-6 and V is TRBV5-6; 9 positions match TRBD1. Germline CDR1 reads SGHDT; CDR2 reads YYEEEE. The J segment lost 5 bases and the V segment lost 3 bases, leaving 3 bases of the junction unmatched. This CDR3 is 15 amino acids long. CDR3 sequence reads: CASSYWDRDNSPLHF. The CDR3 DNA is TGTGCCAGCAGCTACTGGGACAGGGATAATTCACCCCTCCACTTT.

This clone appeared once. The chain uses TRBV3-1 (or the pseudogene TRBV3-2) and TRBJ1-1; no firm D call. Trimming removed 6 bases at V and 9 bases at J, with 14 bases between. The CDR3 runs to 12 residues. The germline CDR1 and CDR2 sequences are LGHDT and YNNKEL (reference sequence). This CDR3 is CASSRAGAQAFF. Written as DNA, the CDR3 is TGTGCCAGCAGTCGGGCGGGTGCCCAAGCTTTCTTT.

This chain uses TRBV6-5 with TRBJ2-7, with a weak D call TRBD1 (6 bases). Looked up from germline, CDR1 is MNHEY and CDR2 is SVGAGI. The CDR3 extends over 14 amino acids. V lost 6 bases to trimming and J lost 3 bases, with 15 bases between them. The CDR3 protein is CASRTGTKNYEQYF. The CDR3 DNA reads TGTGCCAGCAGGACCGGGACAAAAAACTACGAGCAGTACTTC.

The genes are TRBV18 and TRBJ1-1; D possibly corresponds to TRBD1 (6 bases). Per the germline V gene, CDR1 is KGHSH and CDR2 is LQKENI. The CDR3 loop spans 13 amino acids. Trimming shortened V by 3 bases and J by 8 bases, and 13 bases separated the two germline ends. The CDR3 coding sequence is TGTGCCAGCTCACCGGGAGCACAGGGAGAAGCTTTCTTT. Amino acids: CASSPGAQGEAFF.

This clone appeared once. The gene calls are TRBV11-3 and TRBJ2-3; D might be TRBD2 (6 bases). V was trimmed by 0 bases and J by 4 bases, leaving 11 bases between them. The CDR3 runs 15 residues. Germline-derived CDR1 and CDR2 are SGHNT and YENEEA. The CDR3 DNA follows: TGTGCCAGCAGCTTAGACGGGGGTACCCCAGATACGCAGTATTTT. Protein product: CASSLDGGTPDTQYF.

This clone was observed a single time. The rearrangement links TRBV5-4 to TRBJ1-2; D unclear. The CDR3 sequence is 14 residues long. CDR1 is SGHNT and CDR2 is YYREEE in the germline V gene (reference sequence). Trimming cost V 2 bases and J 4 bases, with 12 bases left between them. The CDR3 DNA sequence: TGTGCCAGCAGCTTTTTACGGGATTTCTATGGCTACACCTTC. It encodes CASSFLRDFYGYTF.

The chain has TRBV13 and TRBJ2-3; D is unresolved. Trimming took 8 bases from V and 1 from J, leaving 10 bases between them. Germline CDR1 and CDR2: PRHDT and FYEKMQ (reference sequence). The CDR3 length is 13 residues. The CDR3 DNA sequence: TGTGCCAGCTCTTACACAGGCACAGATACGCAGTATTTT. It yields the protein CASSYTGTDTQYF.

The chain couples TRBV10-1 to TRBJ2-2, with 9 bases fitting TRBD2. V was pared by 7 bases and J by 1 base, with 1 base of the junction left unmatched. From germline, CDR1 is WNHNN and CDR2 SYGVQD (reference sequence). The CDR3 spans 14 residues. CDR3 nucleotides: TGCGCCAGCAAAGCGGGGGGGAACACCGGGGAGCTGTTTTTT. Translated: CASKAGGNTGELFF.

The table lists this clone with a few counts. The rearrangement uses TRBV7-6 and TRBJ2-7; 7 nucleotides match TRBD1. Per the germline V gene, CDR1 is SGHVS and CDR2 is FNYEAQ. V shed 5 bases and J 6 bases; nucleotides not matched to a gene: 7. CDR3 length: 13 amino acids. CDR3 in amino acids: CASSQEAGGEQYF. In nucleotides, the CDR3 is TGTGCCAGCAGCCAGGAGGCAGGGGGCGAGCAGTACTTC.